A selection of T cell receptor beta chains follows, all from one sample in a study of T cells in localized non-small cell lung cancer. The data were produced by immunoSEQ multiplex PCR, yet TCRdb's version contains in-frame clones alone and is incomplete. The sample consists of about 19,000 clones, about 80% of them appearing once. The material sequenced was peripheral blood, taken before any cancer treatment. These receptor sequences come from an older female donor with stage I lung adenocarcinoma. CDR3s include the opening cysteine and the closing phenylalanine or tryptophan. Fields, in order: D gene, J gene, V gene, clone size, CDR3 DNA, CDR3 protein. The D gene is left open where the match is weak. Not every row has a clone size; where given, it reads once, few, many or a size class.

d_gene: -
j_gene: TRBJ2-7
v_gene: TRBV30
abundance: -
CDR3nt: TGTGCACGGGGAGGACTTGGGGCCTACGAGCAGTACTTC
CDR3aa: CARGGLGAYEQYF

d_gene: TRBD2
j_gene: TRBJ2-1
v_gene: TRBV5-1
abundance: once
CDR3nt: TGCGCCAGCAGCTTGCGCGGGACTAGTCACTATGAGCAGTTCTTC
CDR3aa: CASSLRGTSHYEQFF

d_gene: -
j_gene: TRBJ2-3
v_gene: TRBV10-3
abundance: -
CDR3nt: TGTGCCATCAGTGAGGAGGGTTTCCAGGCGGATACGCAGTATTTT
CDR3aa: CAISEEGFQADTQYF

d_gene: TRBD1
j_gene: TRBJ1-1
v_gene: TRBV19
abundance: -
CDR3nt: TGTGCCACCAGGACAGGGTTCATGAACACTGAAGCTTTCTTT
CDR3aa: CATRTGFMNTEAFF

d_gene: -
j_gene: TRBJ2-7
v_gene: TRBV25-1
abundance: -
CDR3nt: TGTGCCAGCAGTGCCCCGGGACCTCTCACCTACGAGCAGTACTTC
CDR3aa: CASSAPGPLTYEQYF

d_gene: TRBD1
j_gene: TRBJ2-6
v_gene: TRBV30
abundance: once
CDR3nt: TGTGCCTGGAGTGAACAGGGGGCTGGGGCCAACGTCCTGACTTTC
CDR3aa: CAWSEQGAGANVLTF

d_gene: -
j_gene: TRBJ1-6
v_gene: TRBV4-3
abundance: -
CDR3nt: TGCGCCAGCAGCCAAGATCCAACGCCTGGTAATTCACCCCTCCACTTT
CDR3aa: CASSQDPTPGNSPLHF

d_gene: TRBD1
j_gene: TRBJ1-2
v_gene: TRBV6-1
abundance: -
CDR3nt: TGTGCCAGCACAGGGGGCACCTATCTCTATGGCTACACCTTC
CDR3aa: CASTGGTYLYGYTF

d_gene: -
j_gene: TRBJ1-5
v_gene: TRBV7-3
abundance: -
CDR3nt: TGTGCCAGCACCCAGACACGGAGCCATCGGAATCAGCCCCAGCATTTT
CDR3aa: CASTQTRSHRNQPQHF

d_gene: -
j_gene: TRBJ2-7
v_gene: TRBV6-1
abundance: few
CDR3nt: TGTGCCAGCAGTGAAGGACAGACCTCTTTCAACGAGCAGTACTTC
CDR3aa: CASSEGQTSFNEQYF

d_gene: TRBD1
j_gene: TRBJ1-1
v_gene: TRBV7-2
abundance: -
CDR3nt: TGTGCCAGCAGCTCTCGGGACAGCGAAGCTTTCTTT
CDR3aa: CASSSRDSEAFF

d_gene: -
j_gene: TRBJ2-2
v_gene: TRBV5-1
abundance: -
CDR3nt: TGCGCCAGCCTGGCCCCAAACACCGGGGAGCTGTTTTTT
CDR3aa: CASLAPNTGELFF

d_gene: -
j_gene: TRBJ1-1
v_gene: TRBV19
abundance: -
CDR3nt: TGTGCCAGTAGCTCCGACCCCCCCCAGCTGGGAGGGAACACTGAAGCTTTCTTT
CDR3aa: CASSSDPPQLGGNTEAFF

d_gene: TRBD1
j_gene: TRBJ2-7
v_gene: TRBV12-5
abundance: -
CDR3nt: TGTGCTAGTGGTCGGACAGGGGCCGAGCAGTACTTC
CDR3aa: CASGRTGAEQYF

d_gene: TRBD2
j_gene: TRBJ2-3
v_gene: TRBV19
abundance: few
CDR3nt: TGTGCCAGTAGTACCATAGCGGGGGTGGATACGCAGTATTTT
CDR3aa: CASSTIAGVDTQYF

d_gene: -
j_gene: TRBJ1-4
v_gene: TRBV25-1
abundance: few
CDR3nt: TGTGCCAGCAGTGAACTGGGGCGGAATGAAAAACTGTTTTTT
CDR3aa: CASSELGRNEKLFF

d_gene: TRBD2
j_gene: TRBJ2-7
v_gene: TRBV6-6
abundance: -
CDR3nt: TGTGCCAGCAGTCCCGGGACTAGCGGGGTGTCCTACGAGCAGTACTTC
CDR3aa: CASSPGTSGVSYEQYF

d_gene: -
j_gene: TRBJ2-1
v_gene: TRBV7-2
abundance: -
CDR3nt: TGTGCCAGCAGCTTTACCGGGATCAGGAATGAGCAGTTCTTC
CDR3aa: CASSFTGIRNEQFF

d_gene: -
j_gene: TRBJ1-4
v_gene: TRBV2
abundance: -
CDR3nt: TGTGCCAGCTTGGGCCCGGGAAATGAAAAACTGTTTTTT
CDR3aa: CASLGPGNEKLFF

d_gene: TRBD1
j_gene: TRBJ1-5
v_gene: TRBV18
abundance: once
CDR3nt: TGTGCCAGCTCAGATGACAGGGGTTATCAGCCCCAGCATTTT
CDR3aa: CASSDDRGYQPQHF

d_gene: -
j_gene: TRBJ2-5
v_gene: TRBV9
abundance: once
CDR3nt: TGTGCCAGCAGCCCCCGCGAGGGCCTCCAAGAGACCCAGTACTTC
CDR3aa: CASSPREGLQETQYF

d_gene: -
j_gene: TRBJ1-6
v_gene: TRBV6-6
abundance: -
CDR3nt: TGTGCCAGCAGTTACGAGGGGAATAATAATTCACCCCTCCACTTT
CDR3aa: CASSYEGNNNSPLHF

d_gene: -
j_gene: TRBJ1-4
v_gene: TRBV18
abundance: -
CDR3nt: TGTGCCAGCTCACCAGGCCTTAATGAAAAACTGTTTTTT
CDR3aa: CASSPGLNEKLFF

d_gene: -
j_gene: TRBJ1-1
v_gene: TRBV10-3
abundance: -
CDR3nt: TGTGCCATCAGTGATACCGACAGGAACACTGAAGCTTTCTTT
CDR3aa: CAISDTDRNTEAFF

d_gene: -
j_gene: TRBJ2-3
v_gene: TRBV4-1
abundance: -
CDR3nt: TGCGCCAGCAGCCAAGGGCCCCATGGGGGGGGGCACACAGATACGCAGTATTTT
CDR3aa: CASSQGPHGGGHTDTQYF

d_gene: TRBD2
j_gene: TRBJ2-2
v_gene: TRBV5-1
abundance: -
CDR3nt: TGCGCCAGCAGCCTTGGGCTACGGGAGGCGAACACCGGGGAGCTGTTTTTT
CDR3aa: CASSLGLREANTGELFF

d_gene: -
j_gene: TRBJ2-3
v_gene: TRBV6-6
abundance: -
CDR3nt: TGTGCCAGCAGTTACTCTAGCGGAAGGGGTACAGATACGCAGTATTTT
CDR3aa: CASSYSSGRGTDTQYF